Below are 30 T cell receptor beta chains sequenced from a single sample in a study of naive and memory T cell subsets (dated by TCRdb to about 2017). Preparation of the library involved UMI-ligation and nested PCR. Reads for this sample came from an Illumina MiSeq. To cover both TRBC1 and TRBC2, the beta constant-region primer consisted of an equimolar mix of two oligonucleotides. Using fastp at Q25 and MiXCR, TCRdb reprocessed the public reads and kept productive beta chains. CDR3 protein duplicates are merged, each entry listing the most common genes and DNA. The sample includes roughly 21,000 distinct CDR3 sequences, with 11% observed a single time. 15% to 20% of the sample comes from the top ten. Sequencing was performed on central memory CD8+ T cells from blood. Reading the label with the study, this specimen's cell subset or site is: central memory, CD45RA- CD27+. Receptors were obtained from a human donor in good health.

The CDR3 sequence: CDRSLIKEGKDTQYF. CDR3 nucleotides: TGTGACAGAAGTTTAATAAAGGAAGGCAAAGATACGCAGTATTTT. The J gene is TRBJ2-3, the V gene TRBV28; no clear D gene. The CDR3 runs to 15 residues. Germline-derived CDR1 and CDR2 are MDHEN and SYDVKM.

The DNA for the CDR3 is TGTGCCAGCAGTTCAGGGGTTATCTACAATGAGCAGTTCTTC. Its translation is CASSSGVIYNEQFF. The rearrangement links TRBV27 to TRBJ2-1; D possibly corresponds to TRBD1 (6 bases). The CDR3 consists of 14 residues. Germline V gives CDR1 MNHEY, CDR2 SMNVEV (reference sequence). V dropped 4 bases and J dropped 3 bases, with 10 bases sitting between them.

This clonotype turned up a few times. V is TRBV29-1 and J is TRBJ1-1; D is undetermined. The germline V gene encodes CDR1 SQVTM and CDR2 ANQGSEA. The CDR3 consists of 11 residues. V lost 5 bases, J lost 5 bases, and 9 bases lay in between. The CDR3 DNA is TGCAGCGTTACGGGAGGGACTGAAGCTTTCTTT. Encoded protein: CSVTGGTEAFF.

This clonotype was observed at least ten times. CDR3: CASSQEFGGGPTDTQYF. CDR3 DNA: TGCGCCAGCAGCCAAGAATTCGGGGGAGGGCCGACAGATACGCAGTATTTT. The rearrangement uses TRBV4-3 and TRBJ2-3, with 7 bases matching TRBD2. V was pared by 0 bases and J by 3 bases, with 9 bases of the junction left unmatched. This CDR3 has 17 residues. Germline V gene data show CDR1 as LGHNA and CDR2 as YSLEER.

This clonotype came up many times. The chain recombines TRBV7-6 with TRBJ2-2; 9 positions agree with TRBD1. The CDR3 runs to 14 residues. Germline CDR1 is SGHVS and CDR2 is FNYEAQ. V dropped 8 bases and J dropped 3; count of bases not matched to a gene: 4. CDR3 DNA sequence: TGTGCCAGCGGGGACAGGGCTTACACCGGGGAGCTGTTTTTT. Protein sequence: CASGDRAYTGELFF.

The chain couples TRBV6-2 or TRBV6-3 to TRBJ2-7; maybe TRBD2 (6 bases). The CDR3 has 16 amino acids. Between the trimmed V and J ends, which lost 7 bases and 2 bases, there was a span of 21 bases. Germline V gene lookup returns CDR1 MNHEY and CDR2 SVGEGT. CDR3 DNA sequence: TGTGCCAGCACCCCGGGGGACGGCCGGAATACCTACGAGCAGTACTTC. This encodes CASTPGDGRNTYEQYF.

This clonotype was seen a few times. This chain uses TRBV20-1 with TRBJ2-1; 8 bases agree with TRBD2. Trimming at V came to 1 base and at J to 6 bases, leaving 26 bases not matched to a gene. Germline V gene data show CDR1 as DFQATT and CDR2 as SNEGSKA (reference sequence). This CDR3 has 21 residues. This CDR3 is CSARVPAGGSDYRPPLNEQFF. The CDR3 DNA follows: TGCAGTGCTAGAGTTCCGGCGGGAGGATCGGATTACCGCCCCCCTCTCAATGAGCAGTTCTTC.

As regards this clonotype: This clone may be a read error of a much larger clone one base away. The gene calls are TRBV24-1 and TRBJ1-5, with D possibly being TRBD1 (5 bases). This CDR3 region has 15 residues. Per germline, CDR1 KGHDR and CDR2 SFDVKD. The CDR3: CSTSELVQGYQPQHF. CDR3 DNA sequence: TGTTCCACCAGTGAGCTAGTTCAGGGATATCAGCCCCAGCATTTT.

This clonotype was picked up many times. This chain uses TRBV7-2 with TRBJ2-3, with TRBD2 identical over 8 bases. The CDR3 is 19 residues long. Germline CDR1 SGHTA, CDR2 FQGNSA. The V segment lost 2 bases and the J segment 0 bases; nucleotides outside the gene matches: 13. This chain's CDR3 is CASSLFGQRESPSTDTQYF. The CDR3, as DNA: TGTGCCAGCAGCTTATTTGGCCAGCGGGAGAGTCCTAGCACAGATACGCAGTATTTT.

This clonotype was picked up many times. This chain links TRBV11-2 with TRBJ2-1, with D unclear. V was pared by 5 bases and J by 6 bases, with 17 bases between. Germline CDR1 and CDR2: SGHAT and FQNNGV. CDR3 length: 15 residues. The CDR3 DNA sequence: TGTGCCAGCAGCCCCAGGCCGATCAAAGGCAATGAGCAGTTCTTC. This translates into CASSPRPIKGNEQFF.

This clonotype was counted only a few times. V and J are TRBV28 and TRBJ2-2; D call uncertain. This CDR3 has 12 amino acids. The germline V and J ends were trimmed by 4 bases and 5 bases, with 5 bases remaining between them. Looked up from germline, CDR1 is MDHEN and CDR2 is SYDVKM. The CDR3 DNA follows: TGTGCCAGCAGTTGCATTACCGGGGAGCTGTTTTTT. As protein: CASSCITGELFF.

This clonotype came up many times. The chain is built from TRBV27 and TRBJ1-1; D is unresolved. Trimming removed 5 bases at V and 4 bases at J, with 20 bases between. Germline V gives CDR1 MNHEY, CDR2 SMNVEV (reference sequence). The CDR3 runs 16 residues. CDR3 in DNA: TGTGCCAGCAGTCCCACCTTCTTTTTACGGGGCACTGAAGCTTTCTTT. It yields the protein CASSPTFFLRGTEAFF.

The CDR3 bases are TGTGCCAGCAAGGAGGGCGGGATTGAGCAGTTCTTC. Protein sequence: CASKEGGIEQFF. V gene TRBV12-3 or TRBV12-4 combines with J gene TRBJ2-1; TRBD2 might be the D (6 bases). The CDR3 consists of 12 residues. V shed 7 bases and J shed 9 bases, with 13 bases lying between them.

A few counts support this clonotype. V gene TRBV12-3 or TRBV12-4 combines with J gene TRBJ2-7; D gene uncertain. The germline V and J ends were trimmed by 2 bases and 3 bases, with 8 bases remaining between them. This CDR3 region has 13 residues. The DNA for the CDR3 is TGTGCCAGCAGTTTAAGTCAGATCTACGAGCAGTACTTC. Protein product: CASSLSQIYEQYF.

The sample holds many counts of this clonotype. V gene TRBV6-5 combines with J gene TRBJ2-7, with TRBD1 matching over 8 bases. Unmatched junction bases numbered 2, after V lost 1 base and J lost 3 bases. The germline gives CDR1 MNHEY, CDR2 SVGAGI. The CDR3 totals 14 residues. CDR3 sequence (DNA): TGTGCCAGCAGTTACTTCGGGACAGGCTACGAGCAGTACTTC. It specifies CASSYFGTGYEQYF.

A few counts support this clonotype. The rearrangement links TRBV4-1 to TRBJ2-5; the D is unclear. The germline V gene has CDR1 MGHRA and CDR2 YSYEKL. The V gene lost 4 bases and the J gene lost 5 bases, with 14 bases spanning the gap. The length of the CDR3 is 14 residues. CDR3 protein: CASSPQEFLETQYF. DNA of the CDR3: TGCGCCAGCAGCCCGCAGGAGTTTCTGGAGACCCAGTACTTC.

In its sample, this clonotype was seen a few times. The V and J genes are TRBV12-3 or TRBV12-4 and TRBJ2-7; 7 bases are a match to TRBD1. The CDR3 consists of 15 residues. V lost 4 bases to trimming and J lost 4 bases; unmatched junction nucleotides: 10. CDR3 loop: CASSSADRVWYEQYF. The CDR3 nucleotides read TGTGCCAGCAGTTCGGCAGACAGGGTTTGGTACGAGCAGTACTTC.

J is TRBJ2-7 and V is TRBV6-6, with TRBD2 matching 9 bases. V shed 2 bases and J 2 bases; nucleotides not matched to a gene: 4. The CDR3 is made up of 15 amino acids. Germline V gene sequence: CDR1 MNHNY, CDR2 SVGAGI (reference sequence). Written as DNA, the CDR3 is TGTGCCAGCAGTTACACTAGCGGGTCCCCCTACGAGCAGTACTTC. Encoded protein: CASSYTSGSPYEQYF.

This rearrangement joins TRBV9 to TRBJ2-7, with 9 bases identical to TRBD2. Looked up from germline, CDR1 is SGDLS and CDR2 is YYNGEE. CDR3 size: 15 residues. The ends lost 0 bases at V and 6 bases at J; junction bases unmatched: 7. DNA for the CDR3: TGTGCCAGCAGCGTAGCCGCTAGCGGGGATTTCGAGCAGTACTTC. Amino acids: CASSVAASGDFEQYF.

This clonotype was seen only a few times. This rearrangement joins TRBV6-4 to TRBJ1-2; 7 bases line up with TRBD1. CDR3 length: 13 amino acids. Germline V gene lookup returns CDR1 MRHNA and CDR2 SNTAGT. With V trimmed by 6 bases and J by 10 bases, 11 bases remained unmatched. The CDR3: CASRYPGQKTYTF. As DNA, the CDR3 is TGTGCCAGCAGATACCCGGGACAGAAGACCTACACCTTC.

The chain carries TRBV7-9 and TRBJ2-7, with 8 bases lining up with TRBD1. The germline gives CDR1 SEHNR, CDR2 FQNEAQ (reference sequence). This CDR3 spans 15 amino acids. V shed 7 bases, J shed 6 bases, and the junction held 14 bases outside the gene matches. The CDR3 sequence: CASTEPPPGGGEQYF. DNA for the CDR3: TGTGCCAGCACCGAACCCCCCCCAGGGGGCGGCGAGCAGTACTTC.

The sample holds a few counts of this clonotype. The chain links TRBV7-8 to TRBJ2-7; D may match TRBD1 or TRBD2 (5 bases each). V was clipped by 2 bases and J by 6 bases, with 14 bases between them. Germline V gene data show CDR1 as SGHVS and CDR2 as FQNEAQ. CDR3 size: 14 residues. CDR3 DNA: TGTGCCAGCAGCTTAACCGGGACCTTGGTCGAGCAGTACTTC. Its protein product is CASSLTGTLVEQYF.

This clonotype was observed a few times. The CDR3: CASCDSNQPQHF. The CDR3 nucleotides are TGTGCCAGTTGTGATAGCAATCAGCCCCAGCATTTT. V is TRBV12-3 or TRBV12-4 and J is TRBJ1-5; D remains unclear. Trimming took 9 bases from V and 0 from J, leaving 6 bases between them. The length of the CDR3 is 12 residues.

The chain uses TRBV5-8 and TRBJ2-1; D not certain. Germline V gives CDR1 SGHTS, CDR2 YDEGEE. V shed 4 bases and J shed 5 bases, with 16 bases lying between them. The CDR3 loop spans 15 amino acids. The CDR3 protein is CASSADLLGNNEQFF. The CDR3 DNA reads as TGTGCCAGCAGCGCAGACTTACTTGGGAACAATGAGCAGTTCTTC.

This clonotype showed up just a few times. V and J are TRBV27 and TRBJ2-3; TRBD1 might be the D (6 bases). The CDR3 is 14 amino acids. V was cut by 1 base and J by 3 bases, with 8 bases left in between. The germline V gene encodes CDR1 MNHEY and CDR2 SMNVEV (reference sequence). CDR3 in DNA: TGTGCCAGCAGTTTATGGGGGCAGACAGATACGCAGTATTTT. It specifies CASSLWGQTDTQYF.

This clonotype has at least ten counts. V and J are TRBV6-5 and TRBJ1-2; D perhaps matches TRBD1 (5 bases). Trimming cost V 5 bases and J 0 bases, with 22 bases left between them. The CDR3 is 18 residues long. The germline gives CDR1 MNHEY, CDR2 SVGAGI. This chain's CDR3 is CASSSGRSGLSANYGYTF. The CDR3 DNA follows: TGTGCCAGCAGTAGCGGCCGATCAGGGCTGAGCGCTAACTATGGCTACACCTTC.

V gene TRBV27 combines with J gene TRBJ1-2, with unresolved D. This CDR3 has 13 residues. CDR1 and CDR2 from the germline V gene are MNHEY and SMNVEV (reference sequence). V gave up 6 bases and J gave up 1 base, with 9 bases separating them. CDR3 sequence (DNA): TGTGCCAGCAGACCGTGGCGTAACTATGGCTACACCTTC. This sequence encodes CASRPWRNYGYTF.

The gene calls are TRBV7-9 and TRBJ2-5; 9 bases map to TRBD2. CDR3 length: 15 amino acids. J was trimmed by 4 bases and V by 6 bases; bases with no gene match: 9. Germline CDR1 SEHNR, CDR2 FQNEAQ (reference sequence). CDR3 coding DNA: TGTGCCAGCAGTTATCAAGGACTAGCGAGAGAGACCCAGTACTTC. Amino acid sequence: CASSYQGLARETQYF.

This clonotype was seen repeatedly, ten times or more. Here the CDR3 DNA reads TGTGCCAGCAGTGAATCAAGCGGAGCCTACACAGATACGCAGTATTTT. This sequence encodes CASSESSGAYTDTQYF. The chain combines TRBV6-1 with TRBJ2-3, with D perhaps TRBD2 (5 bases). The ends were cut back, 2 bases at V and 2 bases at J, with 14 bases in the middle. Germline V CDR1 and CDR2: MNHNS, SASEGT. The CDR3 has 16 amino acids.

The table lists this clonotype with a few counts. The chain couples TRBV11-3 to TRBJ2-1; 8 bases are shared with TRBD1. Unmatched junction bases numbered 7, after V lost 2 bases and J lost 4 bases. The CDR3 totals 16 residues. Germline loops: CDR1 SGHNT, CDR2 YENEEA. This CDR3 is CASSLSEWDRYNEQFF. The CDR3 DNA follows: TGTGCCAGCAGCTTATCTGAATGGGACAGGTACAATGAGCAGTTCTTC.